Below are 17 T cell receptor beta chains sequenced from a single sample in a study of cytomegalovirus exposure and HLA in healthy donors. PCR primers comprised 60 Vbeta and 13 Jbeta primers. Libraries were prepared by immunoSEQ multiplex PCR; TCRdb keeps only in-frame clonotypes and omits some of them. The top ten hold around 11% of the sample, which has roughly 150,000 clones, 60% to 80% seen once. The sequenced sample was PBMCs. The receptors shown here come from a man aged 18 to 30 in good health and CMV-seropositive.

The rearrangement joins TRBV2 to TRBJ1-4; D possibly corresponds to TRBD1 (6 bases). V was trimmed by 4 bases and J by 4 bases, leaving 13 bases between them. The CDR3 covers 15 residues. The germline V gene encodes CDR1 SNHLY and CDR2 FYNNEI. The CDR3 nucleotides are TGTGCCAGCAGTGGGCCGGGACAACATAATGAAAAACTGTTTTTT. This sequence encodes CASSGPGQHNEKLFF.

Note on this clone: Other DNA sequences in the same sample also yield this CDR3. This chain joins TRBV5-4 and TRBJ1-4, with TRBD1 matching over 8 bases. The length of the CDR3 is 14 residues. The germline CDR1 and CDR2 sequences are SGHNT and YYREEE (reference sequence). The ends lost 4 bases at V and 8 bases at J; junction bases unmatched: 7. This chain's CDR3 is CASSPGQGEEKLFF. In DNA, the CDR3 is TGTGCCAGCAGCCCTGGACAGGGAGAGGAAAAACTGTTTTTT. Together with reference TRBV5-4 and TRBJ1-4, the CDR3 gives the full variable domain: ETGVTQSPTHLIKTRGQQVTLRCSSQSGHNTVSWYQQALGQGPQFIFQYYREEENGRGNFPPRFSGLQFPNYSSELNVNALELDDSALYLCASSPGQGEEKLFFGSGTQLSVL.

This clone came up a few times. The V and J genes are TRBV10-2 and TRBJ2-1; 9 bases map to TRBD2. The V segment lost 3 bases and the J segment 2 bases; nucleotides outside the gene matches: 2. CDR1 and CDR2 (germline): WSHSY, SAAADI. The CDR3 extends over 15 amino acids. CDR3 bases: TGCGCCAGCAGTGATAGCGGGAGAACCTACAATGAGCAGTTCTTC. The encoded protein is CASSDSGRTYNEQFF.

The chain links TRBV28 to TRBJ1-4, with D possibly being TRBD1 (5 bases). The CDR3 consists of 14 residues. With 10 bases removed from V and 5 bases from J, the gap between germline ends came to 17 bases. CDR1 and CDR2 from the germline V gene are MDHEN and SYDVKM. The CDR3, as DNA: TGTGCCACCCTAAGTTGGGGGGAAAATGAAAAACTGTTTTTT. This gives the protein CATLSWGENEKLFF.

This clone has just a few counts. CDR3 protein: CASSSGVGEAFF. CDR3 sequence (DNA): TGTGCCAGCAGCTCAGGGGTGGGTGAAGCTTTCTTT. This chain connects TRBV7-9 to TRBJ1-1; TRBD1 might be the D (6 bases). CDR1 and CDR2 from the germline V gene are SEHNR and FQNEAQ (reference sequence). The V and J ends lost 4 bases and 7 bases respectively, with 10 bases between them. The CDR3 is 12 residues long.

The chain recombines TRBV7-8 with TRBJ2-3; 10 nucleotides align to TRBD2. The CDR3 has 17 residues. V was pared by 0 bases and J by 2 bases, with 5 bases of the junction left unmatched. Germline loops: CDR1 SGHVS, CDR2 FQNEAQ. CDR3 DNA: TGTGCCAGCAGCTTAGCGATACTAGCGGGGAACACAGATACGCAGTATTTT. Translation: CASSLAILAGNTDTQYF.

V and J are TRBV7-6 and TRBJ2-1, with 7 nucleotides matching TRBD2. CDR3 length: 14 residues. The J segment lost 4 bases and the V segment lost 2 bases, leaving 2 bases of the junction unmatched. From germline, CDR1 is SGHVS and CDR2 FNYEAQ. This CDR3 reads CASSLLAAYNEQFF. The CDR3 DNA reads TGTGCCAGCAGCTTACTAGCGGCTTACAATGAGCAGTTCTTC.

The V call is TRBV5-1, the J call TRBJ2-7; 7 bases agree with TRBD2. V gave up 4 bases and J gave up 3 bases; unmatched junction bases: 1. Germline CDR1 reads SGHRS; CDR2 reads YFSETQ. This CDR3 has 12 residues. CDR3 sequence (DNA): TGCGCCAGCAGCGGGACTAACTACGAGCAGTACTTC. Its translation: CASSGTNYEQYF.

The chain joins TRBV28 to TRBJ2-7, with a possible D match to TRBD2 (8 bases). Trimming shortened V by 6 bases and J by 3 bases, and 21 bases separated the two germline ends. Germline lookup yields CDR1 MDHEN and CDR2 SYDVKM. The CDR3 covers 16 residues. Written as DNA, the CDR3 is TGTGCCAGCAGGGCCTCCGGGGGGGACAGAGACTACGAGCAGTACTTC. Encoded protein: CASRASGGDRDYEQYF.

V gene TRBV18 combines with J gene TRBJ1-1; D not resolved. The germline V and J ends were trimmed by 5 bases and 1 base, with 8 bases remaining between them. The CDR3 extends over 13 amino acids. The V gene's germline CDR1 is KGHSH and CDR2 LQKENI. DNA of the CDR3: TGTGCCAGCTCAGTTTCTCCGAACACTGAAGCTTTCTTT. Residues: CASSVSPNTEAFF.

In nucleotides, the CDR3 is TGTGCCAGCAGTGAAGGAAGGGGCTTAGGATATGGCTACACCTTC. Translated, it gives CASSEGRGLGYGYTF. The rearrangement joins TRBV6-1 to TRBJ1-2, with D possibly matching TRBD1 (5 bases). CDR3 size: 15 residues. Trimming left V 1 base short and J 5 bases short, with 14 bases between. The germline V gene encodes CDR1 MNHNS and CDR2 SASEGT.

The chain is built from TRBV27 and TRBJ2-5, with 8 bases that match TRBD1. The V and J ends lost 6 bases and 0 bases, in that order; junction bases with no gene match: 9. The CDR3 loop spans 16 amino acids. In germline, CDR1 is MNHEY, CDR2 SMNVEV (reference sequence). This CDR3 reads CASRGRTGTYQETQYF. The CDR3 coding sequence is TGTGCCAGCAGGGGCCGGACAGGGACTTACCAAGAGACCCAGTACTTC.

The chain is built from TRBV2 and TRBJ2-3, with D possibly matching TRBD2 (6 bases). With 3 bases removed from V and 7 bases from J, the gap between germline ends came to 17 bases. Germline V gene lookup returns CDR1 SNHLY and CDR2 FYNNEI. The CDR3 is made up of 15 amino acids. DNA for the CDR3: TGTGCCAGCAGTGACCGACTAGATTCCACTCATACGCAGTATTTT. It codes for CASSDRLDSTHTQYF.

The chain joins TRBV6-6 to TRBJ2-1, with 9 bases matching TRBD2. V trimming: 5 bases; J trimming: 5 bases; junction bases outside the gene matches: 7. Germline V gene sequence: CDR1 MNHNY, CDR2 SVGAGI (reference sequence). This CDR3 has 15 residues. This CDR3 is CASSKAGGANNEQFF. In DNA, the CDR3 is TGTGCCAGCAGTAAAGCGGGAGGAGCAAACAATGAGCAGTTCTTC.

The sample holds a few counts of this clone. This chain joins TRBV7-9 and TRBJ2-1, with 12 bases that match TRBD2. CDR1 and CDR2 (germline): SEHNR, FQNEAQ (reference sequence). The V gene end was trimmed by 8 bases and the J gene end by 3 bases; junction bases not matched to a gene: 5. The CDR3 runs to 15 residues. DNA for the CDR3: TGTGCCAGCTTAGGACTAGCGGGGCACTACAATGAGCAGTTCTTC. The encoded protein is CASLGLAGHYNEQFF.

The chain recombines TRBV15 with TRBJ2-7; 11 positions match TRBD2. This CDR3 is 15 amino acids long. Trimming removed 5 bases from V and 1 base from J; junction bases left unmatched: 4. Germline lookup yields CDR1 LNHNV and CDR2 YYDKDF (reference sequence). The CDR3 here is CATSGGTSGSYEQYF. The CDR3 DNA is TGTGCCACCAGCGGCGGGACTAGCGGATCCTACGAGCAGTACTTC.

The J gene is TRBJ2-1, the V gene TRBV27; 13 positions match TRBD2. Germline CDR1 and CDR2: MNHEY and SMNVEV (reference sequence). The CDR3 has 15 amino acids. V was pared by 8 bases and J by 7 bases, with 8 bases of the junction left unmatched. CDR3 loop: CASRLLAGGGNEQFF. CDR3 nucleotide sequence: TGTGCCAGCCGGTTACTAGCGGGGGGGGGAAATGAGCAGTTCTTC.